This T cell receptor (beta chain) stems from a study of CD8 T cells in Susac syndrome. Germline CDR1 reads SGHRS; CDR2 reads YFSETQ. This CDR3 has 15 amino acids. V lost 2 bases and J lost 2, with 14 bases in between. TCR beta sequencing covered blood CD8+ and CD4+ T cells. While CD8+ and CD4+ T cells were isolated negatively, TEMRA cells were enriched by FACS. Random hexamers were used to reverse transcribe an amount of about 0.45 to 1 ug RNA. An immunoSEQ multiplex PCR amplified TCR beta CDR3 over 54 Vbeta and 13 Jbeta. TCRdb independently ran MiXCR on the immunoSEQ multiplex PCR reads; one entry per CDR3 protein. The sample lists approximately 130,000 distinct CDR3 sequences, 90% to 95% occurring once.

Sequencing input: CD8+ T cells from PBMCs. The rearrangement joins TRBV5-1 to TRBJ2-7; TRBD1 might be the D (5 bases). This clonotype was sampled from a human donor with multiple sclerosis. The DNA of the CDR3 is TGCGCCAGCAGCTTCAAAACGACAGAAACCTACGAGCAGTACTTC. Protein product: CASSFKTTETYEQYF.